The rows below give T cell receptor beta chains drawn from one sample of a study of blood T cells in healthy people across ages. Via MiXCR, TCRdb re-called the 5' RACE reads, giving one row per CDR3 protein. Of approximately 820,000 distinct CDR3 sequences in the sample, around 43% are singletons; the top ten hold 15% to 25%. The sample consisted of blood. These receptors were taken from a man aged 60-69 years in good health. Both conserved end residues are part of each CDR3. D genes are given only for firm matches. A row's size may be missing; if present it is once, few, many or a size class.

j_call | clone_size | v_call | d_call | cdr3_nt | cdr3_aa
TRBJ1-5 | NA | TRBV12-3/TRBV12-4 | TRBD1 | TGTGCCAGCAGTGCGACAGGGGGCGGTGGCAATCAGCCCCAGCATTTT | CASSATGGGGNQPQHF
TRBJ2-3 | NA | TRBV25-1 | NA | TGTGCCAGTGGCCCACGGAACACAGATACGCAGTATTTT | CASGPRNTDTQYF
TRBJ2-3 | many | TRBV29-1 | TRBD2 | TGCAGCGTCCGAGGGGCGACTAGCGGGAGCACAGATACGCAGTATTTT | CSVRGATSGSTDTQYF
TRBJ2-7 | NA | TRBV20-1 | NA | TGCAGTGCTAGAGATATTTTCGGGGCCACAGCAGCACACAATGAGCAGTACTTC | CSARDIFGATAAHNEQYF
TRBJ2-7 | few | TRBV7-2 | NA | TGTGCCAGCAGCTTAGCGGCAGGGAGGGGGCACTACGAGCAGTACTTC | CASSLAAGRGHYEQYF
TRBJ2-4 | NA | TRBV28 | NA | TGTGCCAGCAGTACAGGACAGGGACTAACCAAAAACATTCAGTACTTC | CASSTGQGLTKNIQYF
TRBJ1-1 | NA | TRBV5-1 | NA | TGCGCCAGCAGCATGACAGAAAACATGAACACTGAAGCTTTCTTT | CASSMTENMNTEAFF
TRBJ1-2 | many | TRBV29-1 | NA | TGCAGCGCAGGGCCGGCAGGGGAGAATTATGGCTACACCTTC | CSAGPAGENYGYTF
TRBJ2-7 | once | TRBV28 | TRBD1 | TGTGCCAGCACTCGCGGGACAGGGACGTCTGGGGAGCAGTACTTC | CASTRGTGTSGEQYF
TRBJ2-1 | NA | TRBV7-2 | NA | TGTGCCAGCAGTCGCCTGGGGGCCGCCTACAATGAGCAGTTCTTC | CASSRLGAAYNEQFF
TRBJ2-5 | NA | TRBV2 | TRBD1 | TGTGCCAGCGGAGGCAGGACAGGTCAAGAGACCCAGTACTTC | CASGGRTGQETQYF
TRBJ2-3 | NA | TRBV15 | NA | TGTGCCACCAGCAGAGGTGGAGGGGGCGGAGATACGCAGTATTTT | CATSRGGGGGDTQYF
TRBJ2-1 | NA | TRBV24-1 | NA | TGTGCCACCTTACAGGGTGGTGAGCAGTTCTTC | CATLQGGEQFF
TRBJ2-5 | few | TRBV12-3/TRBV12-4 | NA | TGTGCCAGCAGTTTCAGAGCGGTCCCAGAGACCCAGTACTTC | CASSFRAVPETQYF
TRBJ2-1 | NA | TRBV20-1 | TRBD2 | TGCAGTGCTGCCAGCGGGGGGAACAATGAGCAGTTCTTC | CSAASGGNNEQFF
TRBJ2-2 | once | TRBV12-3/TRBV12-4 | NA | TGTGCCAGCAGTTTCAATAGCGGTGGGTACACCGGGGAGCTGTTTTTT | CASSFNSGGYTGELFF
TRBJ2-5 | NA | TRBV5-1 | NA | TGCGCCAGCAGCCAAACGGGTTACTACCAAGAGACCCAGTACTTC | CASSQTGYYQETQYF
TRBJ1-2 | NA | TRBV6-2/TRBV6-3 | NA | TGTGCCAGCAGTCCTACAGGGTACGATGGCTACACCTTC | CASSPTGYDGYTF
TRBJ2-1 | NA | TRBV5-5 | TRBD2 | TGTGCCAGCAGCTTCCCGACTAGCGGGGGGGCCAATGAGCAGTTCTTC | CASSFPTSGGANEQFF
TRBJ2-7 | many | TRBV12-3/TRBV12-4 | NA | TGTGCCAGCAGTCATCCATACACAAGGGGGGAGCAGTACTTC | CASSHPYTRGEQYF
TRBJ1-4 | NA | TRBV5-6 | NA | TGTGCCAGCAGCGTGACCACTGCAACTAATGAAAAACTGTTTTTT | CASSVTTATNEKLFF
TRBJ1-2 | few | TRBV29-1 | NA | TGCAGCGTCCCATTGGGGGGTACGGGTGGCTACACCTTC | CSVPLGGTGGYTF
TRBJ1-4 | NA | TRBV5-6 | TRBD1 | TGTGCCAGCACTCCTTCGGGACAGGGAGTTCGCTTCGGTAATGAAAAACTGTTTTTT | CASTPSGQGVRFGNEKLFF
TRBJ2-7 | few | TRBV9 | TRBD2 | TGTGCCAGCAGCGCGACTAGCTACGCCTACGAGCAGTACTTC | CASSATSYAYEQYF
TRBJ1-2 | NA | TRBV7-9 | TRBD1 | TGTGCCAGCAGCTTAAACCAACCGGGACAGGGGTTTCGAACGCTTTATGGCTACACCTTC | CASSLNQPGQGFRTLYGYTF
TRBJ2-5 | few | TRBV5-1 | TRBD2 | TGCGCCAGCAGCTTGGCATTCGTAGCGGGGGTTCAAGAGACCCAGTACTTC | CASSLAFVAGVQETQYF
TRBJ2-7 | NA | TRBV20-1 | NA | TGCAGTGCTAGTTTGGGGGGAGTCTACGAGCAGTACTTC | CSASLGGVYEQYF
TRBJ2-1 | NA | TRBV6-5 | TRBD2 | TGTGCCAGCAGTTACTCACTAGCGGGGACCAAAGAGACCCAGTTCTTC | CASSYSLAGTKETQFF
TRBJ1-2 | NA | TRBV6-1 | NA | TGTGCCAGCAGTGAACCGGCAGCCTCCTACGCGGGCTACACCTTC | CASSEPAASYAGYTF
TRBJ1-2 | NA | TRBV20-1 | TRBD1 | TGCAGTGCTAAAGGACAGGGATCTGACTATGGCTACACCTTC | CSAKGQGSDYGYTF
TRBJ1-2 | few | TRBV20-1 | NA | TGCAGTGCAACTTCCACGGTTGGCTATGGCTACACCTTC | CSATSTVGYGYTF
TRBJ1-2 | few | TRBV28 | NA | TGTGCCAGCAGCCCCCGTGTTGGCTATGGCTACACCTTC | CASSPRVGYGYTF
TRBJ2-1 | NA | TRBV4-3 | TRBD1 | TGCGCCAGCAGCCAGGGGACAGGGGGCAACTATGAGCAGTTCTTC | CASSQGTGGNYEQFF
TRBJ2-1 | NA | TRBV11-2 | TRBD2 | TGTGCCAGCAGCTTAGGCGGTGGGTCTAGCGGGACACCATTCTCCTACAATGAGCAGTTCTTC | CASSLGGGSSGTPFSYNEQFF
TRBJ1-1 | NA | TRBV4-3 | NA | TGCGCCAGCAGCTTTTTCAGGAGTGGCACTGAAGCTTTCTTT | CASSFFRSGTEAFF
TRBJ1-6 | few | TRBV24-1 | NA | TGTGCCACCAGTGCCACGGTTGGGCCCCTCCACTTT | CATSATVGPLHF
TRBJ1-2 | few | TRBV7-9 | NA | TGTGCCAGCAGCTTCTACGGGAATCCCTATGGCTACACCTTC | CASSFYGNPYGYTF
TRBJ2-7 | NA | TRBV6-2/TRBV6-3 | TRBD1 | TGTGCCAGCAGTTACCCACGCGGACAGGAACTAACCTACGAGCAGTACTTC | CASSYPRGQELTYEQYF
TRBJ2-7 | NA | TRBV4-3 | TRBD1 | TGCGCCAGCAGCCAGGAAGGACAGGGCGACTACGAGCAGTACTTC | CASSQEGQGDYEQYF
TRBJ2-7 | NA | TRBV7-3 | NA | TGTGCCAGTAGCTCCCGATCGGGGGAAGGCTCCTACGAGCAGTACTTC | CASSSRSGEGSYEQYF
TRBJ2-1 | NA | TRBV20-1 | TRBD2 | TGCAGTGCTAGCGGGGGGGGCAATGAGCAGTTCTTC | CSASGGGNEQFF
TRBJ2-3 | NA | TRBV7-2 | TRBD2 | TGTGCCAGCAGCCCAGGCGGACTAGCGGGGGGGACCACAGATACGCAGTATTTT | CASSPGGLAGGTTDTQYF
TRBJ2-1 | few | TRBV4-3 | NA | TGCGCCAGCAGCCAAGATCTGATAGGCTACAATGAGCAGTTCTTC | CASSQDLIGYNEQFF
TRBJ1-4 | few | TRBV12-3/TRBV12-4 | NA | TGTGCCAGCAGTTTAAAGCACAGGGTTTTTGAAAAACTGTTTTTT | CASSLKHRVFEKLFF